This T cell receptor (beta chain) was identified in a study of blood T cell repertoires in COVID-19. This clone has only one observation. The V gene lost 2 bases and the J gene lost 0 bases, with 26 bases spanning the gap. This CDR3 comprises 21 residues. Libraries were prepared by immunoSEQ multiplex PCR; TCRdb keeps only in-frame clonotypes and omits some of them. The table records roughly 280,000 clones, around 87% of them present only once. Sample: peripheral blood. The sequence came from a woman aged 55-69 years with COVID-19, enrolled during active disease. The chain has TRBV23-1 and TRBJ1-5; perhaps TRBD1 as D (5 bases). TRBV23-1 is an ORF, with its function uncertain. CDR3 sequence reads: CASSQHTPREKTLCSNQPQHF. CDR3 coding DNA: TGCGCCAGCAGTCAACACACCCCCAGGGAAAAGACACTGTGTAGCAATCAGCCCCAGCATTTT.